This entry concerns a single TCR beta chain. Its antigen is undetermined. These data originate in a study of post-analysis software for immune sequencing data. Study overall: There were relapsing-remitting, secondary progressive and progressive-relapsing multiple sclerosis among the disease courses included.

Losses at the gene ends were 2 bases for V and 4 bases for J; bases not matched to a gene: 9. The germline V gene has CDR1 LGHNA and CDR2 YSLEER. The CDR3 length is 17 residues. The authors incorporated unique molecular identifiers into the TCR beta cDNA libraries. Starting from roughly 1 to 10 million T cells, the study yielded 460,000 or so cDNA molecules. TCRdb used MiXCR to reprocess the PCR reads, holding one entry per CDR3 protein. The sample lists 700,000 to 900,000 distinct CDR3 sequences, roughly 50% occurring once. Whole-study findings and limits: Multiple sclerosis patients showed significantly lower normalized Chao1 diversity than controls did. Controls showed lower frequencies than patients for several TRBV segments, and TRBV5-6, TRBV5-1 and TRBV20-1 were among these.

Sequencing was carried out using blood. V is TRBV4-3 and J is TRBJ1-2; 11 bases are a match to TRBD1. The receptor was isolated from a girl aged 10 to 17 with multiple sclerosis. As DNA, the CDR3 is TGCGCCAGCAGCCAACAGGACAGGGGGCATTTGGGCTATGGCTACACCTTC. This translates into CASSQQDRGHLGYGYTF.